This T cell receptor beta chain was observed in a study of blood T cells in healthy people across ages. A few counts support this clonotype. The length of the CDR3 is 16 residues. CDR1 and CDR2 from the germline V gene are DFQATT and SNEGSKA (reference sequence). V lost 2 bases and J 9 bases, leaving 20 bases between the germline ends. Donors were systemically healthy Caucasian individuals from Russia aged roughly 6 to 95 years. PCR was performed a second time for about 7 to 11 cycles using a sample-barcoded 5' primer and a J-beta primer mix. Each CDR3 protein is one row after TCRdb ran MiXCR on the 5' RACE reads. The sample shows 800,000 or so distinct CDR3 sequences, about 25% of them seen only once. The sample also formed part of further work on T cells of mothers and their children.

Sequenced sample: blood. The chain carries TRBV20-1 and TRBJ1-6, with D perhaps matching TRBD1 (5 bases). This clonotype originated in a boy aged 5-17 years in good health. The CDR3 spells CSARPHVGQGSSPLHF. DNA for the CDR3: TGCAGTGCTAGACCCCACGTTGGGCAGGGCAGTTCACCCCTCCACTTT.